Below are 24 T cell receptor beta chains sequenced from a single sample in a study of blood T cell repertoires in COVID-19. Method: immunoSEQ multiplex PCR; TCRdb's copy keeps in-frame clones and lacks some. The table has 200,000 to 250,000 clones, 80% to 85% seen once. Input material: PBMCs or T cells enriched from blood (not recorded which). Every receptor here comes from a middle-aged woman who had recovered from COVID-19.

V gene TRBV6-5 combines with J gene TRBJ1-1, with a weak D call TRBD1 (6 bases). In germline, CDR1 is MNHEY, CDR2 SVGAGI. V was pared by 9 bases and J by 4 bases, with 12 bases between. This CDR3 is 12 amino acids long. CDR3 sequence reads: CASNRVITEAFF. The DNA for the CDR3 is TGTGCCAGTAACAGGGTAATCACTGAAGCTTTCTTT.

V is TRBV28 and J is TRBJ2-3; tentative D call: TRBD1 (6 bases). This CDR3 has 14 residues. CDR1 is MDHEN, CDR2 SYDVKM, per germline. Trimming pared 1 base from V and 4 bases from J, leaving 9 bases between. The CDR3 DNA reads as TGTGCCAGCAGTTTATTTGCAGGGGCAGATACGCAGTATTTT. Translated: CASSLFAGADTQYF. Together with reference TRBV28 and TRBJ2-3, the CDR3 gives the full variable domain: DVKVTQSSRYLVKRTGEKVFLECVQDMDHENMFWYRQDPGLGLRLIYFSYDVKMKEKGDIPEGYSVSREKKERFSLILESASTNQTSMYLCASSLFAGADTQYFGPGTRLTVL.

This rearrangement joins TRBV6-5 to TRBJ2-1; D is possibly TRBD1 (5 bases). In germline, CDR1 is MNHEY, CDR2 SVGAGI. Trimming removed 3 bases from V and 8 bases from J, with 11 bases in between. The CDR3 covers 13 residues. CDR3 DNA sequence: TGTGCCAGCAGTTATACCGCCAGGGATGAGCAGTTCTTC. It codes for CASSYTARDEQFF.

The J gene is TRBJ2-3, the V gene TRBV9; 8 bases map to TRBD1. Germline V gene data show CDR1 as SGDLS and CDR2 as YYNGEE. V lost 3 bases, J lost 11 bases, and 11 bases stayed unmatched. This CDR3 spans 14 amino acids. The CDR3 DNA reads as TGTGCCAGCAGCGGGGGACAGGAGAGGAGGAGGCAGTATTTT. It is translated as CASSGGQERRRQYF.

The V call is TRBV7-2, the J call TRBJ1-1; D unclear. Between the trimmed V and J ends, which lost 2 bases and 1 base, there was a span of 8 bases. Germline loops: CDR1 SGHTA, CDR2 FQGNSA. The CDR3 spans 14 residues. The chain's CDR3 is CASSLSGWNTEAFF. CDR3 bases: TGTGCCAGCAGCTTATCGGGGTGGAACACTGAAGCTTTCTTT.

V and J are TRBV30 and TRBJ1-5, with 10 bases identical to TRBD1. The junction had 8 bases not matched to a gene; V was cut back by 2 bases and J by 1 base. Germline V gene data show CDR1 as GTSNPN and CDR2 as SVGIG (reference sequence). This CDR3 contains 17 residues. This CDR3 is CAWSSDRGLPSNQPQHF. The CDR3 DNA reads TGTGCCTGGAGTAGCGACAGGGGGCTGCCCAGCAATCAGCCCCAGCATTTT. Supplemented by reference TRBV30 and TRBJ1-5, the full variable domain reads SQTIHQWPATLVQPVGSPLSLECTVEGTSNPNLYWYRQAAGRGLQLLFYSVGIGQISSEVPQNLSASRPQDRQFILSSKKLLLSDSGFYLCAWSSDRGLPSNQPQHFGDGTRLSIL.

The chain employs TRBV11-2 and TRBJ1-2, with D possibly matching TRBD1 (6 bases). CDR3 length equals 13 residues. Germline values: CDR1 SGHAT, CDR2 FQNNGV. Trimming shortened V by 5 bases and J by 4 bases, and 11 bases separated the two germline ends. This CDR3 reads CASSAGTTYGYTF. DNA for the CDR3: TGTGCCAGCAGCGCTGGGACAACCTATGGCTACACCTTC.

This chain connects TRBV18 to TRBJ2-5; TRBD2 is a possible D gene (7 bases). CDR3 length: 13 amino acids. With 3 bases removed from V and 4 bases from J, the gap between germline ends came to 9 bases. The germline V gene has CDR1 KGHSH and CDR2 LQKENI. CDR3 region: CASSPGGLETQYF. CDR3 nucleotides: TGTGCCAGCTCACCGGGGGGGCTAGAGACCCAGTACTTC.

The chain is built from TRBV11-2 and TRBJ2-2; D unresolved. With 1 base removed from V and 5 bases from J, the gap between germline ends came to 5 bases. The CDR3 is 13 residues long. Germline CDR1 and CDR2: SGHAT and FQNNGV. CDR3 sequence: CASSLGSTGELFF. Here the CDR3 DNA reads TGTGCCAGCAGCTTAGGTAGTACCGGGGAGCTGTTTTTT.

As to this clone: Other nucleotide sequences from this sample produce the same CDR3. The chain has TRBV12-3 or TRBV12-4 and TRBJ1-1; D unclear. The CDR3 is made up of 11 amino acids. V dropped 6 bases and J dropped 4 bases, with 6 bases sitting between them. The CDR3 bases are TGTGCCAGCAGCTCAGGCACTGAAGCTTTCTTT. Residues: CASSSGTEAFF.

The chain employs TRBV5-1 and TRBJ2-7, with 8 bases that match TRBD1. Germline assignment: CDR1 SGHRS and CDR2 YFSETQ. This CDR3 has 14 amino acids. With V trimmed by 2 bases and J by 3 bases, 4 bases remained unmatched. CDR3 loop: CASSLNRGDYEQYF. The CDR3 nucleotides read TGCGCCAGCAGCTTAAACAGGGGGGACTACGAGCAGTACTTC. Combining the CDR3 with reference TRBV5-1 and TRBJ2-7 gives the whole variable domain KAGVTQTPRYLIKTRGQQVTLSCSPISGHRSVSWYQQTPGQGLQFLFEYFSETQRNKGNFPGRFSGRQFSNSRSEMNVSTLELGDSALYLCASSLNRGDYEQYFGPGTRLTVT.

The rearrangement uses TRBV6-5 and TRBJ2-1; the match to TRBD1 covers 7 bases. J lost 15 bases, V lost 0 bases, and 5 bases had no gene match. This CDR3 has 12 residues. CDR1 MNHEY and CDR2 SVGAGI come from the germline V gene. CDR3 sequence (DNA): TGTGCCAGCAGTTACTCCAGGACAGGACTGTTCTTC. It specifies CASSYSRTGLFF.

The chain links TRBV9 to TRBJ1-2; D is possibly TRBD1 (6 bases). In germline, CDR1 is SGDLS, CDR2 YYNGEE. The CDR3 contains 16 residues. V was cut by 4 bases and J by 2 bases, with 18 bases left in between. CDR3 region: CASSLGQGQRNYGYTF. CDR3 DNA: TGTGCCAGCAGCTTGGGGCAGGGGCAGAGGAACTATGGCTACACCTTC.

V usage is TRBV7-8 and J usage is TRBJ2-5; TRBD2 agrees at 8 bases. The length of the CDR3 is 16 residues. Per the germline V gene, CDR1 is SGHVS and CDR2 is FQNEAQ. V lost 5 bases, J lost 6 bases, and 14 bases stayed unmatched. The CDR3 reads CASSQRVGAGVKTQYF. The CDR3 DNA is TGTGCCAGCAGCCAGAGGGTAGGAGCGGGAGTTAAGACCCAGTACTTC.

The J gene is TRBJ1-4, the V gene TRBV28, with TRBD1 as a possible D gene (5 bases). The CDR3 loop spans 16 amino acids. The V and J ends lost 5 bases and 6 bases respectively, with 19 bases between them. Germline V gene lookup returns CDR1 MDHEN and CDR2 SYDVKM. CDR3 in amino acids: CASSPPPRDWYEKLFF. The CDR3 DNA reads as TGTGCCAGCAGTCCACCGCCTCGGGACTGGTATGAAAAACTGTTTTTT.

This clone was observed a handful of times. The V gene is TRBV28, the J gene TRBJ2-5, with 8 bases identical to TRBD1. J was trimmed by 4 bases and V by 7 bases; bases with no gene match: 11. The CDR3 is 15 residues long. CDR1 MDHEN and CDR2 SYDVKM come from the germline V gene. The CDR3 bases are TGTGCCAGCACACCTTACAGGGGGAAGTTAGAGACCCAGTACTTC. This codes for CASTPYRGKLETQYF.

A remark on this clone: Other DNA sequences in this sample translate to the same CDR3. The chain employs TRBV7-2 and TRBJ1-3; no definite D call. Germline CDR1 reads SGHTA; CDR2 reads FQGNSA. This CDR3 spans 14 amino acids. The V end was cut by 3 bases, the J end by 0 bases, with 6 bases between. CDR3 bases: TGTGCCAGCAGCTTGGGCCTCTCTGGAAACACCATATATTTT. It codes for CASSLGLSGNTIYF.

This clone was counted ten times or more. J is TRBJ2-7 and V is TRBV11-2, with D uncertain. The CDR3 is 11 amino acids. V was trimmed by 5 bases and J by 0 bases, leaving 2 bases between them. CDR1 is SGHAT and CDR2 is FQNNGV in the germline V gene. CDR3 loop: CASSRSYEQYF. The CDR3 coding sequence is TGTGCCAGCAGCCGCTCCTACGAGCAGTACTTC.

The CDR3 nucleotides read TGTGCCAGCAGCTTAGAACGAGGACAGGGTGGTCGTCCCCTCCACTTT. Translation gives CASSLERGQGGRPLHF. The chain joins TRBV7-2 to TRBJ1-6; 8 positions match TRBD1. CDR1 is SGHTA, CDR2 FQGNSA, per germline. CDR3 length: 16 amino acids. With V trimmed by 1 base and J by 13 bases, 12 bases remained unmatched.

The CDR3 sequence is CASSPPGLPQHF. Written as DNA, the CDR3 is TGTGCCAGCTCACCACCGGGGCTGCCCCAGCATTTT. This rearrangement joins TRBV18 to TRBJ1-5; possible D gene TRBD1, 5 bases. Trimming pared 0 bases from V and 9 bases from J, leaving 6 bases between. CDR1 is KGHSH and CDR2 is LQKENI in the germline V gene. The CDR3 consists of 12 residues.

For the CDR3, the DNA is TGTGCCAGCAGCTTAGCGACTAGCGGGAGAGGCAATGAGCAGTTCTTC. This codes for CASSLATSGRGNEQFF. V is TRBV7-9 and J is TRBJ2-1, with 12 bases lining up with TRBD2. From germline, CDR1 is SEHNR and CDR2 FQNEAQ (reference sequence). This CDR3 comprises 16 residues. V lost 0 bases to trimming and J lost 6 bases; unmatched junction nucleotides: 3.

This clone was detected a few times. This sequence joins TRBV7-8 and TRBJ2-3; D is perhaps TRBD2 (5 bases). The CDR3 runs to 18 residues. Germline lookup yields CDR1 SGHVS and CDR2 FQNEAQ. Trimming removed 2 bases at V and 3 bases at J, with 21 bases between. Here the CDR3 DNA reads TGTGCCAGCAGCTTAAGGATGAGGGAACGGGGATGGACAGATACGCAGTATTTT. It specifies CASSLRMRERGWTDTQYF.

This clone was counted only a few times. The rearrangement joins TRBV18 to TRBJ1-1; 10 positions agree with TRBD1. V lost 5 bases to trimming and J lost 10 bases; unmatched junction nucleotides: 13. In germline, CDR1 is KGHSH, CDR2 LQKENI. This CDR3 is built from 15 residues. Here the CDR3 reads CASSFGGQGFYGAFF. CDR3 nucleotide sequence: TGTGCCAGCTCATTCGGGGGACAGGGGTTTTACGGAGCTTTCTTT.

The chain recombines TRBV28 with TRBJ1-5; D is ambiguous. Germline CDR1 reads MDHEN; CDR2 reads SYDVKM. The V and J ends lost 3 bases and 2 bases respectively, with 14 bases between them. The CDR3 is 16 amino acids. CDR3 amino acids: CASSFSAASRNQPQHF. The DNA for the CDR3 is TGTGCCAGCAGTTTTAGCGCGGCTTCGCGCAATCAGCCCCAGCATTTT.